This is a list of T cell receptor beta chains from one sample in a study of CD8 T cells in ankylosing spondylitis. TCRdb redid the calling of the 5' RACE reads with MiXCR, one entry per CDR3 protein. The sample has around 130,000 distinct CDR3 sequences, 17% seen once. The sample consisted of blood, either unsorted or a sorted T cell fraction (not recorded which). The origin of the receptors is a male donor with ankylosing spondylitis. Each CDR3 is given with its conserved first and last residue. The D gene is left open where the match is weak. Size is omitted from some rows. Given values are once, few, many or a class for expanded clones.

few	TRBV20-1	TRBJ1-2	TRBD1	CSARVDRYYGYTF	TGCAGTGCTAGAGTGGACAGGTATTATGGCTACACCTTC
-	TRBV15	TRBJ2-5	-	CATSRIFRGDQETQYF	TGTGCCACCAGCAGAATCTTTAGAGGGGACCAAGAGACCCAGTACTTC
-	TRBV3-1	TRBJ2-1	TRBD2	CASSGMISGRASSYNEQFF	TGTGCCAGCAGCGGAATGATTAGCGGGAGGGCCTCCTCCTACAATGAGCAGTTCTTC
-	TRBV18	TRBJ1-1	TRBD1	CASSPGFGDRDHVADTEAFF	TGTGCCAGCTCACCAGGGTTCGGGGACAGGGATCACGTAGCGGACACTGAAGCTTTCTTT
-	TRBV9	TRBJ2-3	-	CASSNPGGGTDTQYF	TGTGCCAGCAGCAACCCCGGGGGTGGCACAGATACGCAGTATTTT
many	TRBV5-1	TRBJ2-7	-	CASSVDSYEQYF	TGCGCCAGCAGCGTGGACAGCTACGAGCAGTACTTC
-	TRBV14	TRBJ2-2	-	CASSQENGANTGELFF	TGTGCCAGCAGCCAAGAGAACGGGGCGAACACCGGGGAGCTGTTTTTT
-	TRBV12-3/TRBV12-4	TRBJ2-1	TRBD1	CASSVDRGGYNEQFF	TGTGCCAGCAGCGTCGACAGGGGAGGCTACAATGAGCAGTTCTTC
many	TRBV5-1	TRBJ2-1	TRBD2	CASSSRVAGAYNEQFF	TGCGCCAGCAGCTCACGTGTAGCGGGTGCCTACAATGAGCAGTTCTTC
-	TRBV28	TRBJ2-2	-	CASSRTGRTGELFF	TGTGCCAGCAGTCGGACGGGGAGGACCGGGGAGCTGTTTTTT
few	TRBV20-1	TRBJ2-3	TRBD1	CSARTGRADTQYF	TGCAGTGCGCGGACAGGGAGAGCAGATACGCAGTATTTT
few	TRBV2	TRBJ2-1	-	CASRGYPGASSSYNEQFF	TGTGCCAGCCGTGGGTATCCGGGGGCCTCGAGCTCCTACAATGAGCAGTTCTTC
few	TRBV20-1	TRBJ2-3	TRBD2	CSATRTSGYTDTQYF	TGCAGTGCTACAAGGACTAGCGGTTACACAGATACGCAGTATTTT
-	TRBV3-1	TRBJ2-5	-	CASSQSSFWAYSQETQYF	TGTGCCAGCAGCCAATCCTCATTTTGGGCGTACTCCCAAGAGACCCAGTACTTC
few	TRBV5-1	TRBJ2-3	TRBD2	CASSLAPGTSGGRGDTQYF	TGCGCCAGCAGCTTGGCCCCCGGGACTAGCGGAGGGAGGGGCGATACGCAGTATTTT
-	TRBV29-1	TRBJ1-4	TRBD1	CSAWGAGDRGSEKLFF	TGCAGCGCTTGGGGAGCTGGGGACAGGGGGAGTGAAAAACTGTTTTTT
few	TRBV6-2/TRBV6-3	TRBJ2-7	-	CASRAGVSHSYEQYF	TGTGCCAGCAGGGCAGGAGTCTCCCACTCCTACGAGCAGTACTTC
-	TRBV6-5	TRBJ2-1	TRBD2	CASSSGLAGAVSYNEQFF	TGTGCCAGCAGTTCGGGACTAGCGGGAGCCGTCTCCTACAATGAGCAGTTCTTC
-	TRBV6-1	TRBJ2-7	TRBD2	CASTRLAGGGAYEQYF	TGTGCCAGCACTAGACTAGCGGGAGGGGGGGCCTACGAGCAGTACTTC
-	TRBV27	TRBJ2-2	TRBD2	CASSSLAGAATGELFF	TGTGCCAGCAGTTCCCTAGCGGGAGCCGCCACCGGGGAGCTGTTTTTT
few	TRBV3-1	TRBJ2-1	-	CASSHGGPNEQFF	TGTGCCAGCAGCCACGGGGGACCCAATGAGCAGTTCTTC
once	TRBV29-1	TRBJ2-1	TRBD2	CSVYTSGSYTYNEQFF	TGCAGCGTTTATACTAGCGGGAGTTATACCTACAATGAGCAGTTCTTC
many	TRBV12-3/TRBV12-4	TRBJ2-4	TRBD1	CASSLPGQGLDIQYF	TGTGCCAGCAGTTTACCGGGACAGGGGTTGGACATTCAGTACTTC
-	TRBV7-9	TRBJ2-3	-	CASSLGTNGQYF	TGTGCCAGCAGCTTAGGCACCAATGGGCAGTATTTT
-	TRBV6-2/TRBV6-3	TRBJ1-1	-	CASSYWRSGTEAFF	TGTGCCAGCAGTTACTGGCGGTCCGGCACTGAAGCTTTCTTT
few	TRBV27	TRBJ1-1	-	CASSGPPGLNTEAFF	TGTGCCAGCAGTGGGCCCCCAGGGTTGAACACTGAAGCTTTCTTT
few	TRBV10-3	TRBJ2-3	TRBD2	CAITGDGGTDTQYF	TGTGCCATCACCGGAGACGGGGGGACAGATACGCAGTATTTT
-	TRBV30	TRBJ2-7	-	CAWSPGVGAYEQYF	TGTGCCTGGAGTCCAGGGGTGGGAGCCTACGAGCAGTACTTC
many	TRBV4-3	TRBJ2-1	TRBD1	CASSQAGQGGNEQFF	TGCGCCAGCAGCCAAGCCGGACAGGGTGGCAATGAGCAGTTCTTC
-	TRBV29-1	TRBJ2-1	-	CSVDPAFYNEQFF	TGCAGCGTTGACCCGGCTTTTTACAATGAGCAGTTCTTC
-	TRBV5-1	TRBJ2-1	-	CATGAGTGYNEQFF	TGCGCCACCGGGGCAGGCACCGGCTACAATGAGCAGTTCTTC
few	TRBV4-2	TRBJ1-6	-	CASSQAPYSYNSPLHF	TGTGCCAGCAGCCAAGCACCATACTCCTATAATTCACCCCTCCACTTT
many	TRBV4-3	TRBJ2-7	-	CASSQDPTGPYEQYF	TGCGCCAGCAGCCAAGATCCCACAGGTCCCTACGAGCAGTACTTC
-	TRBV29-1	TRBJ2-7	-	CSVEWNLGEQYF	TGCAGCGTTGAGTGGAACCTGGGCGAGCAGTACTTC
few	TRBV20-1	TRBJ2-1	-	CSARDIAFEQFF	TGCAGTGCTAGAGATATAGCGTTTGAGCAGTTCTTC
-	TRBV4-1	TRBJ2-1	-	CASSPRLSSYNEQFF	TGCGCCAGCAGCCCGCGGCTGAGCTCCTACAATGAGCAGTTCTTC
-	TRBV12-3/TRBV12-4	TRBJ2-1	TRBD1	CASSLGGQGYNEQFF	TGTGCCAGCAGTTTAGGGGGACAGGGTTACAATGAGCAGTTCTTC
-	TRBV10-3	TRBJ1-2	-	CASRTAANPTPYGYTF	TGTGCCTCACGGACGGCAGCGAACCCTACCCCCTATGGCTACACCTTC
-	TRBV9	TRBJ2-1	TRBD2	CASSPTSDNNEQFF	TGTGCCAGCAGCCCAACTAGCGACAACAATGAGCAGTTCTTC
few	TRBV20-1	TRBJ2-1	TRBD2	CSAAILAAYNEQFF	TGCAGTGCCGCTATACTAGCGGCCTACAATGAGCAGTTCTTC
-	TRBV5-6	TRBJ1-2	-	CASSLVRSGYTF	TGTGCCAGCAGCTTGGTTAGGAGTGGCTACACCTTC
-	TRBV7-2	TRBJ2-5	-	CASSPPGTQYF	TGTGCCAGCAGCCCCCCCGGGACCCAGTACTTC
few	TRBV5-1	TRBJ2-7	-	CASKGEGTYEQYF	TGCGCCAGCAAAGGGGAAGGGACCTACGAGCAGTACTTC
-	TRBV20-1	TRBJ1-1	-	CSARAEAAENTEAFF	TGCAGTGCTAGAGCCGAGGCAGCGGAGAACACTGAAGCTTTCTTT
many	TRBV29-1	TRBJ2-1	TRBD2	CSVEPRGGRVNEQFF	TGCAGCGTTGAACCTAGGGGAGGGAGGGTTAATGAGCAGTTCTTC
-	TRBV24-1	TRBJ2-1	TRBD2	CATSDSGGYNEQFF	TGTGCCACCAGTGATTCCGGGGGGTACAATGAGCAGTTCTTC
many	TRBV5-1	TRBJ2-2	-	CASSTTLHRTNTGELFF	TGCGCCAGCAGCACTACTTTACACAGGACGAACACCGGGGAGCTGTTTTTT
-	TRBV6-2/TRBV6-3	TRBJ2-1	-	CASSYIRTGDNEQFF	TGTGCCAGCAGTTACATCCGCACGGGGGACAATGAGCAGTTCTTC
-	TRBV20-1	TRBJ2-7	-	CSALGDEQYF	TGCAGTGCTCTGGGGGACGAGCAGTACTTC
-	TRBV5-1	TRBJ2-7	TRBD1	CASSQPGQGFHEQYF	TGCGCCAGCAGCCAACCGGGACAGGGGTTCCACGAGCAGTACTTC
few	TRBV4-1	TRBJ2-7	TRBD1	CASSPPPGTDSYEQYF	TGCGCCAGCAGCCCACCCCCCGGGACAGACTCCTACGAGCAGTACTTC